This T cell receptor (beta chain) was retrieved from a study of T-cell memory formation after mild COVID-19. Findings of the study overall: Prior to infection, memory already included some responding clones, suggesting cross-reactive memory joined. CD4/CD8 balance characterized clones contracting day 15 to 85, and CD4+ skew characterized later expanders. Shrinking CD4+ clones resided mostly in CM and EM, and CD8+ ones in EMRA.

Germline V gene lookup returns CDR1 SEHNR and CDR2 FQNEAQ (reference sequence). V was clipped by 2 bases and J by 8 bases, with 30 bases between them. This CDR3 is 19 amino acids long. This clonotype was seen a handful of times. The antigen is undetermined. Employing constant-segment primers, 5'RACE generated TCR alpha and TCR beta cDNA libraries bearing sample barcodes and UMIs. TCRdb independently ran MiXCR on the 5' RACE reads; one entry per CDR3 protein. The sample includes around 400,000 distinct CDR3 sequences, 20% to 25% of them seen just once. The sequenced sample was PBMCs or a T cell subset sorted from them (not recorded which). The V gene is TRBV7-9, the J gene TRBJ1-2; D perhaps matches TRBD1 (5 bases). This clonotype was sampled from an adult woman who had mild COVID-19 (a few samples of this study predate the infection). Cell type and time point are not known. The CDR3: CASSLKGDPRRQGAFGYTF. The CDR3 coding sequence is TGTGCCAGCAGCTTAAAAGGGGACCCCCGGCGCCAGGGTGCTTTCGGCTACACCTTC.